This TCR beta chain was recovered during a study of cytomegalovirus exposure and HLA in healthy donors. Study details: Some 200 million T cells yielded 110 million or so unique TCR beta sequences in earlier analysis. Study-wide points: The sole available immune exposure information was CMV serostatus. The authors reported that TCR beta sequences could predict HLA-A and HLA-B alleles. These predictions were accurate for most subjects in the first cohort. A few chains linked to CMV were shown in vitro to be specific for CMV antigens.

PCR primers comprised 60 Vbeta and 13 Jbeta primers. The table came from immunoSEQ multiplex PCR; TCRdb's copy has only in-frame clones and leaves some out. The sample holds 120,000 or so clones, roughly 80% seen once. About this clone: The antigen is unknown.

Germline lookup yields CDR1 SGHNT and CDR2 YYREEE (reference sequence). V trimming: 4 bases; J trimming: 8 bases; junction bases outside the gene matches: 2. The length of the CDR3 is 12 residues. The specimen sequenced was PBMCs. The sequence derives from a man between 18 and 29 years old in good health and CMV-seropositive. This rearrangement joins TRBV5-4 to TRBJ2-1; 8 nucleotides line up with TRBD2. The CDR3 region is CASSRTSYEQFF. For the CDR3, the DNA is TGTGCCAGCAGCCGGACTAGCTATGAGCAGTTCTTC. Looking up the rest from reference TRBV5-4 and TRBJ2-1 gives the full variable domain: ETGVTQSPTHLIKTRGQQVTLRCSSQSGHNTVSWYQQALGQGPQFIFQYYREEENGRGNFPPRFSGLQFPNYSSELNVNALELDDSALYLCASSRTSYEQFFGPGTRLTVL.